This is a list of T cell receptor beta chains from one sample in a study of T cells in Graves' hyperthyroidism and ophthalmopathy. TCRdb reanalysed the multiplex PCR reads using MiXCR and keeps one entry per CDR3 protein. The profile shows hundreds of thousands of distinct CDR3 sequences, less than 20% of them singletons. Sequences were obtained from blood. The origin of the receptors is a young woman with Graves' hyperthyroidism. Both conserved end residues are part of each CDR3. Each record gives: V gene, clone size, J gene, D gene, CDR3 protein, CDR3 DNA. A D gene is named only where the DNA matches it firmly. Clone size is shown for a subset of rows, as once, few, many or a class of expanded clone.

TRBV20-1,-,TRBJ2-7,-,CSASLYGSYEQYF,TGCAGTGCTAGTTTATATGGATCCTACGAGCAGTACTTC
TRBV19,few,TRBJ2-1,TRBD2,CASSLTSGRYNEQFF,TGTGCCAGTAGCCTCACTAGCGGGAGATACAATGAGCAGTTCTTC
TRBV5-5,-,TRBJ2-3,TRBD1,CASSLLPGQGNVGQAYTDTQYF,TGTGCCAGCAGCTTGTTACCGGGACAGGGGAATGTGGGCCAGGCCTACACAGATACGCAGTATTTT
TRBV12-3/TRBV12-4,many,TRBJ2-7,-,CASRPEGTSNEQYF,TGTGCCAGCAGACCAGAAGGTACCTCTAACGAGCAGTACTTC
TRBV28,-,TRBJ1-6,-,CASTLTLGRSLPLHF,TGTGCCAGCACCCTAACCTTGGGTCGGAGTCTACCCCTCCACTTT
TRBV29-1,-,TRBJ2-1,TRBD1,CSGQGDNEQFF,TGCAGCGGACAGGGAGATAATGAGCAGTTCTTC
TRBV29-1,many,TRBJ1-1,-,CSVEGGTNTEAFF,TGCAGCGTTGAAGGGGGGACGAACACTGAAGCTTTCTTT
TRBV2,-,TRBJ1-5,-,CASRLQGFSNQPQHF,TGTGCCAGCAGACTACAGGGTTTTAGCAATCAGCCCCAGCATTTT
TRBV11-2,many,TRBJ1-1,-,CASSLRDIKTEAFF,TGTGCCAGCAGCTTAAGGGACATTAAGACTGAAGCTTTCTTT
TRBV2,many,TRBJ2-3,-,CASSEADTQYF,TGTGCCAGCAGTGAAGCAGATACGCAGTATTTT
TRBV27,-,TRBJ1-2,-,CASRPDTRPQGTTF,TGTGCCAGCAGACCCGATACCCGACCGCAAGGAACCACCTTC